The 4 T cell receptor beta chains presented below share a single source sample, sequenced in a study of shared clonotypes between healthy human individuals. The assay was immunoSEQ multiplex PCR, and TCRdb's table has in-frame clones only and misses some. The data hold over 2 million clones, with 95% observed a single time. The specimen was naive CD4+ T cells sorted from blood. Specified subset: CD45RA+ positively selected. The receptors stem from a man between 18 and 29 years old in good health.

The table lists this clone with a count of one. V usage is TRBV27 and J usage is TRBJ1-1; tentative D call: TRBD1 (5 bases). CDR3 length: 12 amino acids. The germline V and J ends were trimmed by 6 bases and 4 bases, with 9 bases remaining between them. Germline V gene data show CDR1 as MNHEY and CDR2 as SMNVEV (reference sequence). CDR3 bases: TGTGCCAGCAGGCGGCAGGGCACTGAAGCTTTCTTT. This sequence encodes CASRRQGTEAFF.

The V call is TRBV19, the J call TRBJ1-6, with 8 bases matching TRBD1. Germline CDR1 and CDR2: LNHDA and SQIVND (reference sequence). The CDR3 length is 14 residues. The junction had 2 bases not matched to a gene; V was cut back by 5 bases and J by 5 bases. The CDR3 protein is CASSLTGDNSPLHF. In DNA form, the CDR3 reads TGTGCCAGTAGTCTGACAGGGGATAATTCACCCCTCCACTTT.

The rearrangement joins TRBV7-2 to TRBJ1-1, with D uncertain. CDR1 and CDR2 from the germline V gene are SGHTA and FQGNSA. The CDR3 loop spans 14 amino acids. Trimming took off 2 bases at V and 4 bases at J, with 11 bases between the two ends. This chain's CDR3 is CASSLYRQGTEAFF. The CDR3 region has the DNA TGTGCCAGCAGCTTATACCGACAAGGCACTGAAGCTTTCTTT.

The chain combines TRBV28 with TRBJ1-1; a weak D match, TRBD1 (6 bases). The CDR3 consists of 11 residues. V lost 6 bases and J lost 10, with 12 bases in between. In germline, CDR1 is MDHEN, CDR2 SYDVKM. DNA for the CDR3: TGTGCCAGCAGGACCGGGACACTAGCTTTCTTT. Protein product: CASRTGTLAFF. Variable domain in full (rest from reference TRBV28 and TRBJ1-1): DVKVTQSSRYLVKRTGEKVFLECVQDMDHENMFWYRQDPGLGLRLIYFSYDVKMKEKGDIPEGYSVSREKKERFSLILESASTNQTSMYLCASRTGTLAFFGQGTRLTVV.